Shown below are 24 T cell receptor beta chains from a single sample sequenced in a study of T cells after yellow fever vaccination. MiXCR was run by TCRdb on the 5' RACE reads, yielding one entry per CDR3 protein. Seen here are about 99,000 distinct CDR3 sequences, less than 6% observed once, and the top ten hold about 40%. Here the sequenced sample was CD8+ T cells sorted from PBMCs, taken 10 days after the yellow fever booster vaccination. The receptors were sampled from a man between 18 and 35 years old who received the YFV17D yellow fever vaccine.

This sequence joins TRBV7-2 and TRBJ2-1, with D tentatively TRBD2 (6 bases). Germline CDR1 reads SGHTA; CDR2 reads FQGNSA. The V and J ends lost 0 bases and 6 bases respectively, with 12 bases between them. The CDR3 consists of 15 residues. The CDR3 protein is CASSLARGEFNEQFF. CDR3 nucleotides: TGTGCCAGCAGCTTAGCCCGCGGGGAGTTCAATGAGCAGTTCTTC.

This clonotype was recorded many times. The chain recombines TRBV4-3 with TRBJ2-5; D is perhaps TRBD1 or TRBD2 (5 bases each). The CDR3 consists of 14 residues. With 4 bases removed from V and 2 bases from J, the gap between germline ends came to 11 bases. CDR1 and CDR2 (germline): LGHNA, YSLEER. The CDR3 bases are TGCGCCAGCAGCCCTTTGTGGGGGCAAGAGACCCAGTACTTC. Its protein product is CASSPLWGQETQYF.

This clonotype was seen a handful of times. The J gene is TRBJ2-3, the V gene TRBV6-5; TRBD1 might be the D (5 bases). Germline V gives CDR1 MNHEY, CDR2 SVGAGI. The length of the CDR3 is 15 residues. V dropped 1 base and J dropped 6 bases, with 14 bases sitting between them. The CDR3 region is CASSYLGATQDTQYF. The CDR3, as DNA: TGTGCCAGCAGTTACTTAGGGGCCACCCAGGATACGCAGTATTTT.

This clonotype showed up just a few times. The chain has TRBV29-1 and TRBJ2-1; 9 bases agree with TRBD2. V shed 1 base, J shed 5 bases, and the junction held 15 bases outside the gene matches. This CDR3 is 18 amino acids long. Germline lookup yields CDR1 SQVTM and CDR2 ANQGSEA. The CDR3 DNA reads as TGCAGCGTTGAAGGGGACGGCGGGGGGGCCGTTCCGGACAATGAGCAGTTCTTC. It codes for CSVEGDGGGAVPDNEQFF.

At least ten counts were recorded for this clonotype. DNA for the CDR3: TGCGCCAGCAGCTTGTCCGGGGACGTCACTGAAGCTTTCTTT. It codes for CASSLSGDVTEAFF. The genes are TRBV5-1 and TRBJ1-1, with D possibly being TRBD1 (5 bases). Germline loops: CDR1 SGHRS, CDR2 YFSETQ. CDR3 length: 14 amino acids. Trimming took off 1 base at V and 4 bases at J, with 11 bases between the two ends.

This clonotype was detected a few times. The V gene is TRBV7-9, the J gene TRBJ2-1; D is unresolved. CDR1 is SEHNR and CDR2 is FQNEAQ in the germline V gene (reference sequence). The CDR3 extends over 15 amino acids. V gave up 2 bases and J gave up 6 bases, with 14 bases separating them. CDR3 DNA sequence: TGTGCCAGCAGCTTAAGTTTTGTCAGCGCCAATGAGCAGTTCTTC. It is translated as CASSLSFVSANEQFF.

The chain recombines TRBV4-1 with TRBJ2-1; 8 bases are shared with TRBD2. CDR1 and CDR2 (germline): MGHRA, YSYEKL. V was pared by 1 base and J by 1 base, with 6 bases of the junction left unmatched. The CDR3 length is 17 residues. CDR3 DNA sequence: TGCGCCAGCAGCCAAGCACCGGGGGGGGCTTCCTACAATGAGCAGTTCTTC. Translated: CASSQAPGGASYNEQFF.

This clonotype came up many times. V is TRBV12-3 or TRBV12-4 and J is TRBJ2-4; 8 bases match TRBD2. After removal of 6 bases from V and 3 bases from J, the junction contained 7 bases not matched to a gene. The CDR3 covers 15 residues. As DNA, the CDR3 is TGTGCCAGCAGCTCAATCGGGAGGGTCAAAAACATTCAGTACTTC. It translates to CASSSIGRVKNIQYF.

The chain carries TRBV7-9 and TRBJ2-2; D tentatively reads TRBD1 or TRBD2 (5 bases each). Trimming cost V 5 bases and J 7 bases, with 14 bases left between them. Germline values: CDR1 SEHNR, CDR2 FQNEAQ (reference sequence). The CDR3 has 14 amino acids. The CDR3 DNA is TGTGCCAGCAGCAAGATGGGACGCCACGGGGAGCTGTTTTTT. As protein: CASSKMGRHGELFF.

The chain recombines TRBV5-1 with TRBJ1-4; no clear D. The CDR3 is 14 amino acids. Trimming pared 1 base from V and 3 bases from J, leaving 7 bases between. Germline V lookup: CDR1 SGHRS, CDR2 YFSETQ. The CDR3 sequence: CASSLTAANEKLFF. As DNA, the CDR3 is TGCGCCAGCAGCTTGACAGCAGCTAATGAAAAACTGTTTTTT.

In its sample, this clonotype was seen a few times. The CDR3 protein is CASSLSGGADTQYF. The CDR3 region has the DNA TGTGCCAGCTCACTTTCGGGGGGGGCAGATACGCAGTATTTT. The genes are TRBV27 and TRBJ2-3; 8 bases map to TRBD2. CDR1 is MNHEY, CDR2 SMNVEV, per germline (reference sequence). This CDR3 is built from 14 residues. J lost 4 bases, V lost 8 bases, and 8 bases had no gene match.

The V and J genes are TRBV4-2 and TRBJ2-5, with a possible D match to TRBD1 (6 bases). V was trimmed by 4 bases and J by 2 bases, leaving 14 bases between them. In germline, CDR1 is LGHNA, CDR2 YNFKEQ. The CDR3 spans 15 residues. The CDR3 nucleotides are TGTGCCAGCAGCCTCAGATTAGGACAGCAAGAGACCCAGTACTTC. It specifies CASSLRLGQQETQYF.

V is TRBV7-9 and J is TRBJ2-1; 12 bases are a match to TRBD2. V lost 5 bases, J lost 0 bases, and 11 bases stayed unmatched. This CDR3 has 19 amino acids. Germline CDR1 is SEHNR and CDR2 is FQNEAQ (reference sequence). The CDR3 spells CASSATSGGPGPSYNEQFF. The CDR3 region has the DNA TGTGCCAGCAGCGCTACTAGCGGGGGGCCCGGACCCTCCTACAATGAGCAGTTCTTC.

In its sample, this clonotype was seen a few times. The J gene is TRBJ2-5, the V gene TRBV9, with TRBD2 as a possible D gene (7 bases). Germline CDR1 SGDLS, CDR2 YYNGEE. V was clipped by 0 bases and J by 2 bases, with 14 bases between them. The CDR3 is made up of 16 amino acids. The DNA for the CDR3 is TGTGCCAGCAGCGTAGATGGCGCGGGGGCACAAGAGACCCAGTACTTC. This translates into CASSVDGAGAQETQYF.

This clonotype was counted ten times or more. The rearrangement joins TRBV27 to TRBJ2-7, with D possibly being TRBD1 (6 bases). This CDR3 is built from 13 residues. The germline gives CDR1 MNHEY, CDR2 SMNVEV (reference sequence). The ends were cut back, 6 bases at V and 4 bases at J, with 13 bases in the middle. CDR3 amino acids: CASSYGTHYEQYF. The CDR3 region has the DNA TGTGCCAGCAGCTACGGGACACATTACGAGCAGTACTTC.

The chain links TRBV12-5 to TRBJ2-3; TRBD2 might be the D (6 bases). The CDR3 runs 17 residues. V was trimmed by 6 bases and J by 2 bases, leaving 21 bases between them. Germline assignment: CDR1 LGHNT and CDR2 FRNRAP. CDR3 bases: TGTGCTAGTGGACTTCCCCGCGCGGGGAGCTTCACAGATACGCAGTATTTT. This codes for CASGLPRAGSFTDTQYF.

The J gene is TRBJ1-1, the V gene TRBV7-6, with a tentative D call TRBD1 (6 bases). CDR1 and CDR2 (germline): SGHVS, FNYEAQ. V gave up 1 base and J gave up 0 bases, with 18 bases separating them. The length of the CDR3 is 18 residues. The CDR3 sequence: CASSLERGGLGMNTEAFF. Here the CDR3 DNA reads TGTGCCAGCAGCTTAGAAAGGGGGGGGCTTGGGATGAACACTGAAGCTTTCTTT.

The V gene is TRBV7-8, the J gene TRBJ2-1; 8 bases are a match to TRBD2. CDR3 length equals 14 residues. Germline CDR1 SGHVS, CDR2 FQNEAQ. The trim removed 1 base at V and 7 bases at J, leaving 3 bases unmatched. The CDR3 reads CASSLVLAGNEQFF. In DNA form, the CDR3 reads TGTGCCAGCAGCTTAGTGTTAGCGGGGAATGAGCAGTTCTTC.

A few counts support this clonotype. This chain connects TRBV15 to TRBJ2-7; D may be TRBD1 (5 bases). The CDR3 loop spans 13 amino acids. Germline V lookup: CDR1 LNHNV, CDR2 YYDKDF (reference sequence). The V end lost 3 bases, the J end lost 1 base, and 7 bases lay between the germline ends. This chain's CDR3 is CATSRTESYEQYF. CDR3 sequence (DNA): TGTGCCACCAGCAGGACAGAGTCCTACGAGCAGTACTTC.

This clonotype was observed a handful of times. This chain joins TRBV4-3 and TRBJ2-3; possible D gene TRBD1, 5 bases. V gave up 3 bases and J gave up 0 bases, with 22 bases separating them. This CDR3 spans 19 amino acids. Germline V gene data show CDR1 as LGHNA and CDR2 as YSLEER. CDR3 DNA sequence: TGCGCCAGCAGCCAGGCCCCAGGGTCTGGAACCACTAGCACAGATACGCAGTATTTT. Translated: CASSQAPGSGTTSTDTQYF.

The chain carries TRBV12-5 and TRBJ2-7; TRBD1 agrees at 9 bases. The germline V gene encodes CDR1 LGHNT and CDR2 FRNRAP. The CDR3 is 13 amino acids. The V and J ends lost 4 bases and 3 bases, in that order; junction bases with no gene match: 1. DNA for the CDR3: TGTGCTAGTGGTTCGACAGGGGGCTACGAGCAGTACTTC. Protein sequence: CASGSTGGYEQYF.

The V and J genes are TRBV12-3 or TRBV12-4 and TRBJ2-5; tentative D call: TRBD1 (5 bases). The CDR3 runs to 14 residues. V was clipped by 3 bases and J by 5 bases, with 13 bases between them. CDR3 sequence: CASSFVAGWETQYF. For the CDR3, the DNA is TGTGCCAGCAGTTTTGTGGCAGGGTGGGAGACCCAGTACTTC.

This clonotype came up a few times. CDR3 sequence reads: CASSPGTGPSEQYV. For the CDR3, the DNA is TGTGCCAGCAGCCCCGGGACAGGCCCTTCCGAGCAGTACGTC. The genes are TRBV12-3 or TRBV12-4 and TRBJ2-7; 8 nucleotides align to TRBD1. This CDR3 is 14 amino acids long. The J segment lost 6 bases and the V segment lost 6 bases, leaving 10 bases of the junction unmatched.

This clonotype was seen a few times. The chain recombines TRBV29-1 with TRBJ1-1, with D perhaps matching TRBD1 (5 bases). CDR3 size: 11 residues. Germline lookup yields CDR1 SQVTM and CDR2 ANQGSEA. V shed 8 bases and J shed 5 bases, with 12 bases lying between them. CDR3 loop: CSTIGGTEAFF. The CDR3 nucleotides read TGCAGCACCATTGGGGGGACTGAAGCTTTCTTT.